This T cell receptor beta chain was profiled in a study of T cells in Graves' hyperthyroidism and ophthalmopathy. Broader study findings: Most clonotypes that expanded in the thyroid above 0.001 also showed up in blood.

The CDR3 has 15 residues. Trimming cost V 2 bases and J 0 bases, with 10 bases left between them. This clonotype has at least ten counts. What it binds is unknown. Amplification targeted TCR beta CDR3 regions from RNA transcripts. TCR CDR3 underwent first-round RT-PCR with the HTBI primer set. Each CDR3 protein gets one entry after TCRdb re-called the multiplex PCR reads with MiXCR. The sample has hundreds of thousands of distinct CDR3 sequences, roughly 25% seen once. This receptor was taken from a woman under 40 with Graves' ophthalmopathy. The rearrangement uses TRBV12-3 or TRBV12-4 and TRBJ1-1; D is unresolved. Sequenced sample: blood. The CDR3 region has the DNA TGTGCCAGCAGTTTAATCTTCGAGGTGAACACTGAAGCTTTCTTT. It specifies CASSLIFEVNTEAFF.